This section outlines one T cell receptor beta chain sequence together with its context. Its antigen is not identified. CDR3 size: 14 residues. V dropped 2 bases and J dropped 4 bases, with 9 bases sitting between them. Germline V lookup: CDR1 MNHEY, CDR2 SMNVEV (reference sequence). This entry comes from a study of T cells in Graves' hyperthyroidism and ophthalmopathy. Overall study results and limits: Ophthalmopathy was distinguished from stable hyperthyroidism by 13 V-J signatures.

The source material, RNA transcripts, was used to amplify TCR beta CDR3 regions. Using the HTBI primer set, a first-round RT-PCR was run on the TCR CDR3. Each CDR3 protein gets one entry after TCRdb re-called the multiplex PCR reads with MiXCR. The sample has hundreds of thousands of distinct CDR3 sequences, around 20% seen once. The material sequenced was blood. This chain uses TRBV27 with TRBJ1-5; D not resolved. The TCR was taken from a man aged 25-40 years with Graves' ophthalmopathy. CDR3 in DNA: TGTGCCAGCAGTTTAGGGGTCACTAATCAGCCCCAGCATTTT. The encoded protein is CASSLGVTNQPQHF.